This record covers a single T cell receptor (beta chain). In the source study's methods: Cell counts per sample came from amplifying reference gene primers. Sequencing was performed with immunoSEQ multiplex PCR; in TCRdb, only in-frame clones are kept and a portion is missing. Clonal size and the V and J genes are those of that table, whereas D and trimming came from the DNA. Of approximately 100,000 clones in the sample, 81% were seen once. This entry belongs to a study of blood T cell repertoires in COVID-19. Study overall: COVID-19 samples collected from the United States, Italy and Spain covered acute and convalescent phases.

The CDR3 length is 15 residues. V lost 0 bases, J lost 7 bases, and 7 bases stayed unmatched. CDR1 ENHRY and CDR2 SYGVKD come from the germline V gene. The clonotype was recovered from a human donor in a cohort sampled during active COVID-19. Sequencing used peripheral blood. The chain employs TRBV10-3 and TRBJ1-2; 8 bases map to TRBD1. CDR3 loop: CAISESQGARGGYTF. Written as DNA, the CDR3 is TGTGCCATCAGTGAGTCCCAGGGGGCGCGAGGTGGCTACACCTTC.